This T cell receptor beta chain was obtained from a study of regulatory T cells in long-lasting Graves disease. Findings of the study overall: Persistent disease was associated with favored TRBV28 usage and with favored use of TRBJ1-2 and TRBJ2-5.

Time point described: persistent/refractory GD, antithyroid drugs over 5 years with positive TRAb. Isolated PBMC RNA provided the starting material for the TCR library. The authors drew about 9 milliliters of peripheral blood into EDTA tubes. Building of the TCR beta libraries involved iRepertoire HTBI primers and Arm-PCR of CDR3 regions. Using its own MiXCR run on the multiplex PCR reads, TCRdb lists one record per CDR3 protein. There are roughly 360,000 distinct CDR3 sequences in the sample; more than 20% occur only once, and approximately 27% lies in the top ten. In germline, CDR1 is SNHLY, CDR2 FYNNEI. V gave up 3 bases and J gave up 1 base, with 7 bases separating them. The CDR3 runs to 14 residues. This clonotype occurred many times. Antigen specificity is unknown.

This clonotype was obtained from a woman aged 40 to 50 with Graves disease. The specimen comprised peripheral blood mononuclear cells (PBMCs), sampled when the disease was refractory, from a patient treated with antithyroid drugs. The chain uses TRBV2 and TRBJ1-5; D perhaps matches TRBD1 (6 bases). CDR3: CASSDRGSNQPQHF. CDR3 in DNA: TGTGCCAGCAGTGATAGGGGGAGCAATCAGCCCCAGCATTTT. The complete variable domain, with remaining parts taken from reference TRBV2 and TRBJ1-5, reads EPEVTQTPSHQVTQMGQEVILRCVPISNHLYFYWYRQILGQKVEFLVSFYNNEISEKSEIFDDQFSVERPDGSNFTLKIRSTKLEDSAMYFCASSDRGSNQPQHFGDGTRLSIL.